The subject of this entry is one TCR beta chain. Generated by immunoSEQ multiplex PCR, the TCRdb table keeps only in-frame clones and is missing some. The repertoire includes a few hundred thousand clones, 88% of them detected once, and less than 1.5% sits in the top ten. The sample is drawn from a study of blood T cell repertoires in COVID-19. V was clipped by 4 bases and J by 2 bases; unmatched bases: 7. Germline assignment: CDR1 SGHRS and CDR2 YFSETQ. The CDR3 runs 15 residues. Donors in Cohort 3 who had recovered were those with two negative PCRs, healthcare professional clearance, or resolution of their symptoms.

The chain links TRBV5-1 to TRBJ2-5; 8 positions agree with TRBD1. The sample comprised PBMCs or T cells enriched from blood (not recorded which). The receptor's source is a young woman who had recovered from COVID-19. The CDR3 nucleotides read TGCGCCAGCAGCGGAACGACAGGGGCGCAAGAGACCCAGTACTTC. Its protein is CASSGTTGAQETQYF. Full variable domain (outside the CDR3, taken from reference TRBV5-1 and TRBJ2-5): KAGVTQTPRYLIKTRGQQVTLSCSPISGHRSVSWYQQTPGQGLQFLFEYFSETQRNKGNFPGRFSGRQFSNSRSEMNVSTLELGDSALYLCASSGTTGAQETQYFGPGTRLLVL.